The 26 T cell receptor beta chains presented below share a single source sample, sequenced in a study of CD8 T cells in Susac syndrome. Reverse transcription of about 0.5 to 1 ug RNA was performed with random hexamers. Each CDR3 protein is one row after TCRdb ran MiXCR on the immunoSEQ multiplex PCR reads. The sample has about 200,000 distinct CDR3 sequences; approximately 95% are singletons. The material sequenced was CD4+ T cells from PBMCs. The origin of the receptors is a human donor with multiple sclerosis.

V is TRBV19 and J is TRBJ2-3; TRBD2 matches at 10 bases. This CDR3 region has 16 residues. Germline CDR1 LNHDA, CDR2 SQIVND (reference sequence). The V gene end was trimmed by 1 base and the J gene end by 5 bases; junction bases not matched to a gene: 6. This CDR3 is CASSIGERGGGDTQYF. For the CDR3, the DNA is TGTGCCAGTAGTATAGGAGAGCGGGGGGGCGGAGATACGCAGTATTTT. Filled out from reference TRBV19 and TRBJ2-3, the complete variable domain reads DGGITQSPKYLFRKEGQNVTLSCEQNLNHDAMYWYRQDPGQGLRLIYYSQIVNDFQKGDIAEGYSVSREKKESFPLTVTSAQKNPTAFYLCASSIGERGGGDTQYFGPGTRLTVL.

The rearrangement links TRBV29-1 to TRBJ1-2, with 7 bases fitting TRBD1. The CDR3 length is 15 residues. Trimming at V came to 2 bases and at J to 6 bases, leaving 12 bases not matched to a gene. CDR1 and CDR2 (germline): SQVTM, ANQGSEA. CDR3 DNA: TGCAGCGTTGAACTCCGACAGGGTAGCACGGATGGCTACACCTTC. Translating gives CSVELRQGSTDGYTF.

The rearrangement links TRBV29-1 to TRBJ2-5; TRBD2 aligns across 8 bases. This CDR3 region has 14 residues. The trim removed 6 bases at V and 5 bases at J, leaving 11 bases unmatched. Per the germline V gene, CDR1 is SQVTM and CDR2 is ANQGSEA. In DNA, the CDR3 is TGCAGCGTAGACTTTAGCGGGGCTCAGGAGACCCAGTACTTC. Its translation is CSVDFSGAQETQYF.

This chain uses TRBV19 with TRBJ1-1; D might be TRBD1 (5 bases). V shed 3 bases and J shed 7 bases, with 15 bases lying between them. The germline V gene encodes CDR1 LNHDA and CDR2 SQIVND (reference sequence). The CDR3 is 14 amino acids. The CDR3 DNA follows: TGTGCCAGTAGTATTGGGGGAGATATTGGTGAAGCTTTCTTT. This translates into CASSIGGDIGEAFF.

This rearrangement joins TRBV9 to TRBJ1-3; D remains ambiguous. Deletions cut 0 bases from V and 3 bases from J, with 4 bases between. This CDR3 comprises 13 residues. Germline CDR1 and CDR2: SGDLS and YYNGEE. The CDR3 loop is CASSVAGGNTIYF. CDR3 DNA: TGTGCCAGCAGCGTAGCTGGTGGAAACACCATATATTTT.

The chain carries TRBV20-1 and TRBJ2-3; 9 nucleotides align to TRBD2. V was clipped by 6 bases and J by 1 base; unmatched bases: 5. CDR3 length equals 14 residues. Germline CDR1 is DFQATT and CDR2 is SNEGSKA (reference sequence). CDR3 region: CSAPSGGRTDTQYF. The CDR3 DNA follows: TGCAGTGCCCCAAGCGGGGGGCGCACAGATACGCAGTATTTT.

The gene calls are TRBV30 and TRBJ1-1; TRBD1 might be the D (5 bases). Per the germline V gene, CDR1 is GTSNPN and CDR2 is SVGIG (reference sequence). Trimming pared 6 bases from V and 8 bases from J, leaving 13 bases between. This CDR3 comprises 11 residues. The CDR3 is CACRDRAEAFF. CDR3 bases: TGTGCCTGTCGAGACAGAGCAGAAGCTTTCTTT.

The chain combines TRBV5-6 with TRBJ2-5; the D gene is possibly TRBD2 (7 bases). The germline V gene encodes CDR1 SGHDT and CDR2 YYEEEE. The ends were cut back, 5 bases at V and 3 bases at J, with 17 bases in the middle. The CDR3 extends over 15 amino acids. CDR3 in amino acids: CASRAPGGREETQYF. In DNA, the CDR3 is TGTGCCAGCAGGGCACCGGGGGGCCGGGAAGAGACCCAGTACTTC.

The gene calls are TRBV4-2 and TRBJ1-2, with 9 bases identical to TRBD1. V trimming: 3 bases; J trimming: 6 bases; junction bases outside the gene matches: 5. Germline lookup yields CDR1 LGHNA and CDR2 YNFKEQ. The CDR3 totals 14 residues. CDR3 residues: CASSQNRGRDGYTF. The CDR3 region has the DNA TGTGCCAGCAGCCAGAACAGGGGGCGGGATGGCTACACCTTC.

A remark on this clonotype: Because it lacks the conserved phenylalanine or tryptophan at the end, this CDR3 is likely a read error. The chain recombines TRBV6-6 with TRBJ2-2; D is possibly TRBD2 (5 bases). The CDR3 spans 12 residues. Germline V gives CDR1 MNHNY, CDR2 SVGAGI (reference sequence). The V end was cut by 6 bases, the J end by 4 bases, with 6 bases between. The CDR3 region has the DNA TGTGCCAGCAGGACTATCACCGGGGAGCTGTTTCTT. This translates into CASRTITGELFL.

The genes are TRBV29-1 and TRBJ1-1; D is unclear. Trimming left V 2 bases short and J 1 base short, with 11 bases between. The CDR3 contains 14 residues. The germline V gene has CDR1 SQVTM and CDR2 ANQGSEA. As DNA, the CDR3 is TGCAGCGTTGAATCCCCCCCCGGGAACACTGAAGCTTTCTTT. Protein sequence: CSVESPPGNTEAFF.

V gene TRBV7-2 combines with J gene TRBJ2-1; 7 bases map to TRBD1. The CDR3 is made up of 18 amino acids. With 5 bases clipped from V and 8 bases from J, the junction kept 21 bases outside the gene matches. CDR1 and CDR2 from the germline V gene are SGHTA and FQGNSA. The CDR3 region is CASSPQRVRDRATDEQFF. The DNA for the CDR3 is TGTGCCAGCAGCCCCCAGCGTGTCCGGGACAGAGCTACGGATGAGCAGTTCTTC. Based on the CDR3 plus reference TRBV7-2 and TRBJ2-1, the full variable domain is GAGVSQSPSNKVTEKGKDVELRCDPISGHTALYWYRQSLGQGLEFLIYFQGNSAPDKSGLPSDRFSAERTGGSVSTLTIQRTQQEDSAVYLCASSPQRVRDRATDEQFFGPGTRLTVL.

V and J are TRBV29-1 and TRBJ1-1; TRBD1 is a possible D gene (5 bases). V was pared by 2 bases and J by 1 base, with 8 bases between. The length of the CDR3 is 13 residues. The V gene's germline CDR1 is SQVTM and CDR2 ANQGSEA. The CDR3 protein is CSVETGRNTEAFF. For the CDR3, the DNA is TGCAGCGTTGAAACAGGCCGGAACACTGAAGCTTTCTTT.

This chain links TRBV30 with TRBJ1-2, with a possible D match to TRBD1 (5 bases). Per the germline V gene, CDR1 is GTSNPN and CDR2 is SVGIG (reference sequence). This CDR3 spans 15 amino acids. Trimming removed 1 base at V and 7 bases at J, with 19 bases between. The DNA for the CDR3 is TGTGCCTGGAGTGAATACTCCGGGACGGTGGGTGGCTACACCTTC. The encoded protein is CAWSEYSGTVGGYTF.

The chain is built from TRBV12-3 or TRBV12-4 and TRBJ2-7, with D perhaps matching TRBD2 (5 bases). This CDR3 has 14 amino acids. V dropped 3 bases and J dropped 0 bases, with 9 bases sitting between them. CDR3 sequence reads: CASSFSGSSYEQYF. CDR3 coding DNA: TGTGCCAGCAGTTTCTCGGGGTCCTCCTACGAGCAGTACTTC.

This chain links TRBV6-6 with TRBJ2-3; 13 nucleotides agree with TRBD2. The J segment lost 6 bases and the V segment lost 6 bases, leaving 6 bases of the junction unmatched. Germline V CDR1 and CDR2: MNHNY, SVGAGI (reference sequence). The length of the CDR3 is 15 residues. CDR3 in amino acids: CASSPGLAGKDTQYF. Written as DNA, the CDR3 is TGTGCCAGCAGCCCGGGACTAGCGGGGAAGGATACGCAGTATTTT.

This rearrangement joins TRBV2 to TRBJ1-5, with no clear D. The CDR3 is 11 residues long. Trimming shortened V by 3 bases and J by 11 bases, and 8 bases separated the two germline ends. Germline CDR1 and CDR2: SNHLY and FYNNEI. The CDR3 loop is CASSDRGAQHF. For the CDR3, the DNA is TGTGCCAGCAGTGATCGGGGTGCCCAGCATTTT.

The chain employs TRBV20-1 and TRBJ2-1; possibly TRBD1 for D (6 bases). The CDR3 is made up of 15 amino acids. The germline CDR1 and CDR2 sequences are DFQATT and SNEGSKA (reference sequence). V lost 6 bases and J lost 6, with 21 bases in between. The CDR3 reads CSATKPGHRSNEQFF. The CDR3 DNA is TGCAGTGCCACGAAACCGGGACATCGGTCCAATGAGCAGTTCTTC.

The rearrangement joins TRBV29-1 to TRBJ1-2, with D unresolved. With 8 bases removed from V and 7 bases from J, the gap between germline ends came to 14 bases. CDR3 length equals 11 residues. Germline loops: CDR1 SQVTM, CDR2 ANQGSEA. The CDR3 here is CSPEASSGYTF. In nucleotides, the CDR3 is TGCAGCCCCGAGGCCTCTTCTGGCTACACCTTC.

This sequence joins TRBV5-1 and TRBJ2-2; D gene unclear. The CDR3 is made up of 16 amino acids. Germline V gene sequence: CDR1 SGHRS, CDR2 YFSETQ. V lost 0 bases and J 5 bases, leaving 14 bases between the germline ends. The CDR3 nucleotides read TGCGCCAGCAGCTTGGACTTCGGCAGCCGTACCGGGGAGCTGTTTTTT. It specifies CASSLDFGSRTGELFF.

V usage is TRBV4-2 and J usage is TRBJ2-2; D is possibly TRBD2 (6 bases). The CDR3 extends over 14 amino acids. Germline loops: CDR1 LGHNA, CDR2 YNFKEQ. V was shortened by 0 bases and J by 7 bases, with 9 bases between the two germline ends. The CDR3 sequence is CASSQDHGGGELFF. CDR3 nucleotide sequence: TGTGCCAGCAGCCAAGATCACGGGGGCGGGGAGCTGTTTTTT.

The V and J genes are TRBV5-6 and TRBJ2-7, with D possibly TRBD2 on 5 matching bases. This CDR3 is built from 16 residues. Germline V CDR1 and CDR2: SGHDT, YYEEEE. Between the trimmed V and J ends, which lost 4 bases and 0 bases, there was a span of 17 bases. The CDR3 region has the DNA TGTGCCAGCAGCCGCGACTGGAGCGGAAGCTCCTACGAGCAGTACTTC. Its protein product is CASSRDWSGSSYEQYF.

The chain has TRBV11-2 and TRBJ2-3, with 15 bases fitting TRBD2. The V segment lost 5 bases and the J segment 4 bases; nucleotides outside the gene matches: 7. This CDR3 contains 17 residues. CDR1 is SGHAT and CDR2 is FQNNGV in the germline V gene. CDR3 DNA sequence: TGTGCCAGCAGCCTCCGGACTAGCGGGGGGGCATCAGATACGCAGTATTTT. Protein: CASSLRTSGGASDTQYF.

This chain connects TRBV9 to TRBJ1-2; D remains ambiguous. Germline CDR1 and CDR2: SGDLS and YYNGEE. Trimming removed 0 bases from V and 8 bases from J, with 11 bases in between. This CDR3 contains 13 residues. The CDR3 loop is CASSVGTDGGYTF. CDR3 sequence (DNA): TGTGCCAGCAGCGTAGGGACCGACGGGGGCTACACCTTC.

This chain joins TRBV4-1 and TRBJ1-2; the match to TRBD1 covers 7 bases. Per germline, CDR1 MGHRA and CDR2 YSYEKL. The CDR3 has 15 residues. After removal of 3 bases from V and 9 bases from J, the junction contained 13 bases not matched to a gene. Here the CDR3 reads CASSHPWDSSGRYTF. CDR3 in DNA: TGCGCCAGCAGCCATCCCTGGGACAGCTCTGGGCGCTACACCTTC.

The V call is TRBV5-1, the J call TRBJ1-2, with D possibly being TRBD1 (6 bases). The V gene lost 0 bases and the J gene lost 5 bases, with 14 bases spanning the gap. The V gene's germline CDR1 is SGHRS and CDR2 YFSETQ. The CDR3 totals 15 residues. The CDR3 region is CASSLAETGEYGYTF. The CDR3 DNA is TGCGCCAGCAGCTTGGCAGAGACAGGAGAATATGGCTACACCTTC.